This T cell receptor beta chain was found in a study of T cell responses to AZD1222 COVID-19 vaccine. This clone was recorded a few times. What it binds is unknown. General study results and limits: With two AZD1222 doses given, Spike-specific TCR breadth and depth both rose. Targeting of unmutated variant regions was reportedly seen in nearly half of spike-specific TCRs. Clonal diversity was possibly underestimated; the donors were predominantly white British and more often female. There were repertoire samples only from the period after the peak T cell response.

The assay was immunoSEQ multiplex PCR, and TCRdb's table has in-frame clones only and misses some. There are 94,000 or so clones in the sample; 89% occur only once, and roughly 1.7% lies in the top ten. CDR1 is MNHEY and CDR2 is SVGAGI in the germline V gene. V gave up 4 bases and J gave up 3 bases, with 16 bases separating them. The length of the CDR3 is 15 residues. The rearrangement joins TRBV6-5 to TRBJ2-7, with D perhaps matching TRBD2 (5 bases). This sample comprised peripheral blood, obtained on day 0 of AZD1222 vaccination. This receptor was taken from an adult in good health. In nucleotides, the CDR3 is TGTGCCAGCAGTTCTTCCGGGATCTTCGTCTACGAGCAGTACTTC. Its protein product is CASSSSGIFVYEQYF.